The clone carrying this TCR beta chain was counted many times. The data are from a study of Graves' ophthalmopathy and Graves' hyperthyroidism. RNA transcripts served as template for amplifying TCR beta CDR3 sequences. Second-round multiplex PCR came after a first-round RT-PCR that employed HTBI primers. Via MiXCR, TCRdb re-called the multiplex PCR reads, giving one row per CDR3 protein. The sample comprises tens of thousands of distinct CDR3 sequences, under 55% of which are singletons, and over 4% rests with the top ten. V trimming: 2 bases; J trimming: 2 bases; junction bases outside the gene matches: 3. Germline-derived CDR1 and CDR2 are MNHEY and SVGEGT. This CDR3 is 16 amino acids long. Patients were excluded if they had other autoimmune diseases or uncontrolled infections, and likewise if pregnancy or lactation applied.

V gene TRBV6-2 or TRBV6-3 combines with J gene TRBJ2-5; TRBD2 agrees at 12 bases. This sequence was found in an adult woman with Graves' ophthalmopathy. The sample taken for sequencing was peripheral blood. CDR3 nucleotides: TGTGCCAGCAGTTACCCCCTAGCGGGGGGGCAAGAGACCCAGTACTTC. Its translation is CASSYPLAGGQETQYF.